A selection of T cell receptor beta chains follows, all from one sample in a study of T cell responses to AZD1222 COVID-19 vaccine. Produced via immunoSEQ multiplex PCR; TCRdb's table is partial and in-frame only. The sample contains some 150,000 clones, approximately 88% of which appear only once. Sequenced material: peripheral blood, taken on day 0 of AZD1222 vaccination. The receptors here all came from an adult in good health. The CDR3 runs from the conserved cysteine through the conserved F or W. Fields, in order: V gene, D gene, clone size, J gene, CDR3 protein, CDR3 DNA. The D gene is left open where the match is weak. The size of a clone is reported for some rows only, either as once, few or many, or as a class for expanded clones.

>TRBV30|-|-|TRBJ2-7
CAWSLGSLITYEQYF
TGTGCCTGGAGTCTGGGGAGCCTTATAACCTACGAGCAGTACTTC
>TRBV27|-|-|TRBJ1-2
CASSLSSGNYGYTF
TGTGCCAGCAGTTTAAGTTCCGGGAACTATGGCTACACCTTC
>TRBV6-2/TRBV6-3|-|-|TRBJ2-7
CASSPLGYEQYF
TGTGCCAGCAGCCCTCTGGGCTACGAGCAGTACTTC
>TRBV19|TRBD1|-|TRBJ2-7
CASGPGQGSPWGQYF
TGTGCCAGTGGGCCAGGACAGGGGAGCCCCTGGGGGCAGTACTTC
>TRBV28|-|once|TRBJ2-2
CASSPPEIAYTGELFF
TGTGCCAGCAGTCCCCCCGAGATAGCTTACACCGGGGAGCTGTTTTTT
>TRBV19|-|-|TRBJ2-6
CASSPRAGRLSGANVLTF
TGTGCCAGTAGCCCAAGAGCCGGTAGACTCTCTGGGGCCAACGTCCTGACTTTC
>TRBV19|TRBD1|-|TRBJ2-1
CASSPEDRGRYEQFF
TGTGCCAGTAGCCCGGAAGACAGGGGTAGGTATGAGCAGTTCTTC
>TRBV19|TRBD1|-|TRBJ1-5
CASKYKDRRYQPQHF
TGTGCCAGTAAGTACAAGGACAGGAGATATCAGCCCCAGCATTTT
>TRBV19|-|-|TRBJ1-3
CASSLSVRRYSGNTIYF
TGTGCCAGTAGTTTGTCGGTCCGCCGTTACTCTGGAAACACCATATATTTT
>TRBV6-1|-|-|TRBJ1-5
CASSETIGQTYSNQPQHF
TGTGCCAGCAGTGAAACGATAGGACAGACTTATAGCAATCAGCCCCAGCATTTT
>TRBV18|TRBD2|-|TRBJ2-5
CASSPPGLATQETQYF
TGTGCCAGCTCACCTCCGGGACTAGCGACCCAAGAGACCCAGTACTTC
>TRBV27|TRBD1|-|TRBJ1-1
CASGPGQGDFTEAFF
TGTGCCAGCGGACCGGGACAGGGGGATTTCACTGAAGCTTTCTTT
>TRBV2|-|-|TRBJ1-6
CASSEALQKRPLHF
TGTGCCAGCAGTGAAGCGCTTCAAAAGCGACCCCTCCACTTT
>TRBV3-1/TRBV3-2|-|once|TRBJ2-1
CASSQVDTSPRNEQFF
TGTGCCAGCAGCCAAGTTGACACCTCACCCCGGAATGAGCAGTTCTTC
>TRBV28|-|-|TRBJ2-7
CASSFPSAPSYEQYF
TGTGCCAGCAGTTTCCCCAGCGCTCCCTCCTACGAGCAGTACTTC
>TRBV18|-|-|TRBJ2-7
CASSPNVYEQYF
TGTGCCAGCTCACCCAATGTCTACGAGCAGTACTTC
>TRBV28|TRBD1|-|TRBJ2-7
CASRFDRGLSYEQYF
TGTGCCAGCAGATTCGACAGGGGTTTAAGCTACGAGCAGTACTTC
>TRBV4-3|TRBD2|once|TRBJ2-1
CASSQDWGGPPYNEQFF
TGCGCCAGCAGCCAAGACTGGGGAGGGCCCCCCTACAATGAGCAGTTCTTC
>TRBV25-1|TRBD2|-|TRBJ2-1
CASSDRGLAGVFEQFF
TGTGCCAGCAGTGACCGAGGACTAGCGGGAGTTTTTGAGCAGTTCTTC
>TRBV5-4|-|-|TRBJ1-6
CASSLPGVSPLHF
TGTGCCAGCAGCTTGCCCGGGGTTTCACCCCTCCACTTT
>TRBV7-2|-|-|TRBJ1-2
CASSLEGASYGYTF
TGTGCCAGCAGCTTAGAGGGTGCGAGCTATGGCTACACCTTC
>TRBV23-1|-|-|TRBJ1-3
CASSQSAGNSGNTIYF
TGCGCCAGCAGTCAATCGGCCGGAAACTCTGGAAACACCATATATTTT
>TRBV3-1/TRBV3-2|-|-|TRBJ2-5
CASSQISREQETQYF
TGTGCCAGCAGCCAAATTTCCCGGGAACAAGAGACCCAGTACTTC
>TRBV7-2|-|-|TRBJ2-3
CASSFPGLTDTQYF
TGTGCCAGCAGCTTCCCGGGTCTCACAGATACGCAGTATTTT
>TRBV11-2|-|-|TRBJ2-3
CASSWEPYLDTQYF
TGTGCCAGCAGCTGGGAACCTTATCTGGATACGCAGTATTTT
>TRBV29-1|-|few|TRBJ1-1
CSVDTGTGAFF
TGCAGCGTAGATACAGGGACGGGGGCTTTCTTT
>TRBV2|TRBD2|-|TRBJ2-5
CASSEFASGSIQETQYF
TGTGCCAGCAGTGAGTTCGCTAGCGGGAGTATACAAGAGACCCAGTACTTC
>TRBV28|TRBD1|-|TRBJ1-5
CASRDTGEGNQPQHF
TGTGCCAGCAGAGACACAGGGGAAGGCAATCAGCCCCAGCATTTT
>TRBV2|TRBD1|once|TRBJ1-5
CASSEGLGTGLSNQPQHF
TGTGCCAGCAGTGAAGGTCTGGGGACAGGTCTTAGCAATCAGCCCCAGCATTTT
>TRBV7-8|-|-|TRBJ1-1
CASSLENTEAFF
TGTGCCAGCAGCCTAGAGAACACTGAAGCTTTCTTT
>TRBV27|-|-|TRBJ1-2
CASSHSRLDGYTF
TGTGCCAGCAGCCACAGTAGGTTGGATGGCTACACCTTC
>TRBV19|TRBD1|-|TRBJ1-2
CASTTRTGDYGYTF
TGTGCCAGTACCACTAGGACAGGGGACTATGGCTACACCTTC
>TRBV7-8|-|-|TRBJ1-2
CASSLAGGGGYTF
TGTGCCAGCAGCTTAGCAGGGGGTGGTGGCTACACCTTC
>TRBV12-3/TRBV12-4|-|-|TRBJ1-5
CASSPREDQPQHF
TGTGCCAGCAGTCCCCGCGAGGATCAGCCCCAGCATTTT
>TRBV6-5|-|-|TRBJ2-1
CASSYSGLNSYNEQFF
TGTGCCAGCAGTTACTCTGGCTTAAACAGCTACAATGAGCAGTTCTTC
>TRBV18|-|-|TRBJ2-7
CASSPTLDGSYEQYF
TGTGCCAGCTCACCCACTCTTGACGGCTCCTACGAGCAGTACTTC
>TRBV19|-|-|TRBJ2-7
CASSIMAGRYEQYF
TGTGCCAGTAGTATTATGGCAGGGCGGTACGAGCAGTACTTC
>TRBV7-3|TRBD2|-|TRBJ2-1
CASSPSPASGANEQFF
TGTGCCAGCAGCCCATCCCCGGCTAGCGGGGCCAATGAGCAGTTCTTC
>TRBV6-5|-|-|TRBJ1-3
CASSTPLLGGNTIYF
TGTGCCAGCAGTACACCGCTGCTGGGGGGAAACACCATATATTTT
>TRBV2|-|-|TRBJ2-7
CASSATSSEQYF
TGTGCCAGCAGTGCCACTAGCTCCGAGCAGTACTTC